This is a list of T cell receptor beta chains from one sample in a study of OX40 agonist ivuxolimab in advanced cancers. Produced via immunoSEQ multiplex PCR; TCRdb's table is partial and in-frame only. The table lists fewer than 15,000 clones, 90% of them singletons. The source was CD4+ or CD8+ T cells sorted from blood, collected in a trial of the OX40 agonist ivuxolimab. The receptors were sampled from an adult with an advanced solid tumor such as melanoma, head and neck, liver or kidney cancer. CDR3s include the opening cysteine and the closing phenylalanine or tryptophan. D genes are given only for firm matches. Clone size, where shown, is once, few, many, or a class for clones that have expanded.

CDR3aa: CASSPSGGALNEQFF; CDR3nt: TGTGCCAGCAGCCCTAGCGGGGGGGCCCTCAATGAGCAGTTCTTC; j_gene: TRBJ2-1; abundance: NA; d_gene: TRBD2; v_gene: TRBV9
CDR3aa: CASSEIGATQYF; CDR3nt: TGTGCCAGCAGTGAAATTGGGGCGACCCAGTACTTC; j_gene: TRBJ2-5; abundance: NA; d_gene: NA; v_gene: TRBV25-1
CDR3aa: CASTIRGEQYF; CDR3nt: TGTGCCAGCACGATCAGGGGCGAGCAGTACTTC; j_gene: TRBJ2-7; abundance: many; d_gene: NA; v_gene: TRBV2
CDR3aa: CASSQSTTPYYGYTF; CDR3nt: TGTGCCAGCAGTCAATCAACTACTCCCTACTATGGCTACACCTTC; j_gene: TRBJ1-2; abundance: NA; d_gene: NA; v_gene: TRBV6-5
CDR3aa: CASSRGTAQETQYF; CDR3nt: TGCGCCAGCAGCCGAGGGACTGCTCAAGAGACCCAGTACTTC; j_gene: TRBJ2-5; abundance: once; d_gene: NA; v_gene: TRBV4-1
CDR3aa: CSVESSGYTF; CDR3nt: TGCAGCGTTGAGAGTTCAGGCTACACCTTC; j_gene: TRBJ1-2; abundance: NA; d_gene: NA; v_gene: TRBV29-1
CDR3aa: CASSYSSGSYEQYF; CDR3nt: TGTGCCAGCAGTTACTCTAGCGGTTCCTACGAGCAGTACTTC; j_gene: TRBJ2-7; abundance: once; d_gene: NA; v_gene: TRBV6-5
CDR3aa: CASSQSNEQFF; CDR3nt: TGTGCCAGCAGCCAGTCGAATGAGCAGTTCTTC; j_gene: TRBJ2-1; abundance: NA; d_gene: NA; v_gene: TRBV4-2
CDR3aa: CSVGDRVNQPQHF; CDR3nt: TGCAGCGTTGGGGACAGAGTCAATCAGCCCCAGCATTTT; j_gene: TRBJ1-5; abundance: NA; d_gene: TRBD1; v_gene: TRBV29-1
CDR3aa: CASSPDRGLDEQYF; CDR3nt: TGTGCCAGCAGCCCGGACAGGGGGCTTGACGAGCAGTACTTC; j_gene: TRBJ2-7; abundance: NA; d_gene: NA; v_gene: TRBV21-1
CDR3aa: CASSLRGARAYEQYF; CDR3nt: TGTGCCAGCAGCTTACGGGGGGCCAGGGCCTACGAGCAGTACTTC; j_gene: TRBJ2-7; abundance: hyperexpanded; d_gene: NA; v_gene: TRBV11-3
CDR3aa: CASSLSGPNEQYF; CDR3nt: TGTGCCAGCAGCTTGTCAGGGCCGAACGAGCAGTACTTC; j_gene: TRBJ2-7; abundance: NA; d_gene: NA; v_gene: TRBV11-3
CDR3aa: CASSKRFEQYF; CDR3nt: TGTGCCAGCAGCAAGAGGTTCGAGCAGTACTTC; j_gene: TRBJ2-7; abundance: NA; d_gene: NA; v_gene: TRBV11-3
CDR3aa: CATSRERLAGDADTQYF; CDR3nt: TGTGCCACCAGCAGAGAACGACTAGCGGGAGATGCAGATACGCAGTATTTT; j_gene: TRBJ2-3; abundance: NA; d_gene: TRBD2; v_gene: TRBV15
CDR3aa: CASSQDLNPHETQYF; CDR3nt: TGCGCCAGCAGCCAAGATTTGAACCCCCACGAGACCCAGTACTTC; j_gene: TRBJ2-5; abundance: medium-sized; d_gene: NA; v_gene: TRBV4-1
CDR3aa: CASSLLGQGAANEKLFF; CDR3nt: TGTGCCAGCAGTTTACTGGGACAGGGGGCGGCGAATGAAAAACTGTTTTTT; j_gene: TRBJ1-4; abundance: NA; d_gene: TRBD1; v_gene: TRBV28
CDR3aa: CASSPDRGLDEQYF; CDR3nt: TGTGCCAGCAGCCCGGACAGGGGGCTTGACGAGCAGTACTTC; j_gene: TRBJ2-7; abundance: few; d_gene: TRBD1; v_gene: TRBV5-3
CDR3aa: CAFSKGSSTDTQYF; CDR3nt: TGTGCCTTCTCGAAGGGGTCTAGCACAGATACGCAGTATTTT; j_gene: TRBJ2-3; abundance: NA; d_gene: NA; v_gene: TRBV10-3
CDR3aa: CATSSDGRSGDEQYF; CDR3nt: TGTGCCACCAGCAGTGATGGACGGTCTGGGGACGAGCAGTACTTC; j_gene: TRBJ2-7; abundance: once; d_gene: NA; v_gene: TRBV15
CDR3aa: CASSLLGSNTEAFF; CDR3nt: TGTGCCAGCAGCTTATTGGGGTCGAACACTGAAGCTTTCTTT; j_gene: TRBJ1-1; abundance: NA; d_gene: NA; v_gene: TRBV11-3
CDR3aa: CASSLEGSETQYF; CDR3nt: TGTGCCAGCAGCTTGGAGGGGTCGGAGACCCAGTACTTC; j_gene: TRBJ2-5; abundance: NA; d_gene: NA; v_gene: TRBV5-8
CDR3aa: CASSQDTGNYEQYF; CDR3nt: TGCGCCAGCAGCCAAGATACGGGAAACTACGAGCAGTACTTC; j_gene: TRBJ2-7; abundance: NA; d_gene: NA; v_gene: TRBV4-3
CDR3aa: CASSYVSGTDTQYF; CDR3nt: TGTGCCAGCAGTTACGTGAGTGGAACAGATACGCAGTATTTT; j_gene: TRBJ2-3; abundance: few; d_gene: NA; v_gene: TRBV6-6
CDR3aa: CASSFRRSTDTQYF; CDR3nt: TGTGCCAGCAGTTTCCGGCGTAGCACAGATACGCAGTATTTT; j_gene: TRBJ2-3; abundance: NA; d_gene: NA; v_gene: TRBV27
CDR3aa: CASSLVGTANEKLFF; CDR3nt: TGTGCCAGCAGCTTAGTGGGGACGGCTAATGAAAAACTGTTTTTT; j_gene: TRBJ1-4; abundance: NA; d_gene: NA; v_gene: TRBV11-3
CDR3aa: CASSPPDSYGYTF; CDR3nt: TGTGCCAGCAGCCCTCCCGACAGTTATGGCTACACCTTC; j_gene: TRBJ1-2; abundance: NA; d_gene: NA; v_gene: TRBV9